A selection of T cell receptor beta chains follows, all from one sample in a study of cytomegalovirus exposure and HLA in healthy donors. Only in-frame clones appear in the TCRdb table, and some are missing; sequencing was by immunoSEQ multiplex PCR. The data show 150,000 to 200,000 clones, with around four fifths seen just once and under 1.5% held by the top ten. Sequenced: PBMCs. All receptors come from a woman aged 30 to 39 in good health and CMV-seronegative. The CDR3 runs from the conserved cysteine through the conserved F or W. A D gene is named only where the DNA matches it firmly. Only part of the rows carry a size: once, few, many, or a class if the clone is expanded.

j_call: TRBJ2-1
d_call: NA
cdr3_length: 18
clone_size: NA
v_call: TRBV11-2
cdr3_nt: TGTGCCACCTATGTGGGGCCTGGGCGCACTAGGGGGTACAATGAGCAGTTCTTC
cdr3_aa: CATYVGPGRTRGYNEQFF

j_call: TRBJ2-1
d_call: NA
cdr3_length: 13
clone_size: NA
v_call: TRBV28
cdr3_nt: TGTGCCAGCAACCTGGACAGAAACAATGAGCAGTTCTTC
cdr3_aa: CASNLDRNNEQFF

j_call: TRBJ2-3
d_call: TRBD2
cdr3_length: 15
clone_size: NA
v_call: TRBV11-2
cdr3_nt: TGTGCCAGCAGTCTCATGGGACTAACCACAGATACGCAGTATTTT
cdr3_aa: CASSLMGLTTDTQYF

j_call: TRBJ1-1
d_call: NA
cdr3_length: 16
clone_size: NA
v_call: TRBV18
cdr3_nt: TGTGCCAGCTCACCGACAGGTTCCTATCAGAACACTGAAGCTTTCTTT
cdr3_aa: CASSPTGSYQNTEAFF

j_call: TRBJ1-2
d_call: NA
cdr3_length: 13
clone_size: NA
v_call: TRBV18
cdr3_nt: TGTGCCAGCTCTCCCGGGGAGGACTATGGCTACACCTTC
cdr3_aa: CASSPGEDYGYTF

j_call: TRBJ2-3
d_call: NA
cdr3_length: 17
clone_size: NA
v_call: TRBV5-5
cdr3_nt: TGTGCCAGCAGCTTGCACCCAGTTCAGGCTAGCACAGATACGCAGTATTTT
cdr3_aa: CASSLHPVQASTDTQYF

j_call: TRBJ1-5
d_call: NA
cdr3_length: 13
clone_size: NA
v_call: TRBV7-3
cdr3_nt: TGTGCCAGCAGCGAAACGGTAAATCAGCCCCAGCATTTT
cdr3_aa: CASSETVNQPQHF

j_call: TRBJ2-1
d_call: NA
cdr3_length: 15
clone_size: NA
v_call: TRBV9
cdr3_nt: TGTGCCAGCAGTCATCCCCGGGGGGACACCAATGAGCAGTTCTTC
cdr3_aa: CASSHPRGDTNEQFF

j_call: TRBJ2-7
d_call: NA
cdr3_length: 11
clone_size: NA
v_call: TRBV5-4
cdr3_nt: TGTGCCAGCAGCTCCGGCTACGAGCAGTACTTC
cdr3_aa: CASSSGYEQYF

j_call: TRBJ2-1
d_call: TRBD2
cdr3_length: 14
clone_size: few
v_call: TRBV5-4
cdr3_nt: TGTGCCAGCAGCTTGTCACTAGCGGGCAATGAGCAGTTCTTC
cdr3_aa: CASSLSLAGNEQFF

j_call: TRBJ2-3
d_call: NA
cdr3_length: 14
clone_size: NA
v_call: TRBV5-1
cdr3_nt: TGCGCCAGCAGGAGGGCACCCAGCACAGATACGCAGTATTTT
cdr3_aa: CASRRAPSTDTQYF

j_call: TRBJ2-2
d_call: TRBD1
cdr3_length: 16
clone_size: NA
v_call: TRBV11-2
cdr3_nt: TGTGCCAGCAGCCGACAGGACAGGGGGAGGTCCGGGGAGCTGTTTTTT
cdr3_aa: CASSRQDRGRSGELFF

j_call: TRBJ1-3
d_call: NA
cdr3_length: 15
clone_size: NA
v_call: TRBV9
cdr3_nt: TGTGCCAGCAGCGTAGGGCAGGGAGGTGGAAACACCATATATTTT
cdr3_aa: CASSVGQGGGNTIYF

j_call: TRBJ1-2
d_call: TRBD1
cdr3_length: 13
clone_size: NA
v_call: TRBV6-1
cdr3_nt: TGTGCCAGCAGTGAAGCGCAGGGGGTCGGCGGCTCCTTC
cdr3_aa: CASSEAQGVGGSF

j_call: TRBJ1-1
d_call: NA
cdr3_length: 16
clone_size: NA
v_call: TRBV7-9
cdr3_nt: TGTGCCAGCAGCCGACTCTCGACAGAGATGAACACTGAAGCTTTCTTT
cdr3_aa: CASSRLSTEMNTEAFF

j_call: TRBJ2-7
d_call: TRBD1
cdr3_length: 14
clone_size: NA
v_call: TRBV7-9
cdr3_nt: TGTGCCAGCAGCTTGGGGCAGGGGGTTTACGAGCAGTACTTC
cdr3_aa: CASSLGQGVYEQYF

j_call: TRBJ2-7
d_call: TRBD1
cdr3_length: 14
clone_size: NA
v_call: TRBV13
cdr3_nt: TGTGCCAGCAGCCTTACAGGGGACAGCTACGAGCAGTACTTC
cdr3_aa: CASSLTGDSYEQYF

j_call: TRBJ1-6
d_call: NA
cdr3_length: 15
clone_size: NA
v_call: TRBV27
cdr3_nt: TGTGCCAGCAGTTCAGGACAGATTGACAATTCACCCCTCCACTTT
cdr3_aa: CASSSGQIDNSPLHF

j_call: TRBJ1-3
d_call: TRBD1
cdr3_length: 17
clone_size: NA
v_call: TRBV4-1
cdr3_nt: TGCGCCAGCAGCCCTGATCATGGACAGGTCTCTGGAAACACCATATATTTT
cdr3_aa: CASSPDHGQVSGNTIYF

j_call: TRBJ1-2
d_call: TRBD1
cdr3_length: 13
clone_size: NA
v_call: TRBV27
cdr3_nt: TGTGCCAGCAGGAGGACAGGCTTCTATGGCTACACCTTC
cdr3_aa: CASRRTGFYGYTF

j_call: TRBJ1-2
d_call: NA
cdr3_length: 14
clone_size: NA
v_call: TRBV6-1
cdr3_nt: TGTGCCAGCAGTGAAGGGGACACGCTCTATGGCTACACCTTC
cdr3_aa: CASSEGDTLYGYTF

j_call: TRBJ2-2
d_call: NA
cdr3_length: 18
clone_size: NA
v_call: TRBV9
cdr3_nt: TGTGCCAGCAGCCCGGGGGGCAGGCGTGGGACTATGGCCGGGGAGCTGTTTTTT
cdr3_aa: CASSPGGRRGTMAGELFF

j_call: TRBJ2-7
d_call: TRBD1
cdr3_length: 16
clone_size: once
v_call: TRBV5-1
cdr3_nt: TGCGCCAGCAGCTTGGGGCGGGACAGGGGGTCCTACGAGCAGTACTTC
cdr3_aa: CASSLGRDRGSYEQYF

j_call: TRBJ2-1
d_call: NA
cdr3_length: 14
clone_size: NA
v_call: TRBV2
cdr3_nt: TGTGCCAGCAGTGAAAGGCGGACAAGGAATGAGCAGTTCTTC
cdr3_aa: CASSERRTRNEQFF

j_call: TRBJ2-7
d_call: NA
cdr3_length: 11
clone_size: few
v_call: TRBV2
cdr3_nt: TGTGCCAGCAGTGTACAGGGCGAGCAGTACTTC
cdr3_aa: CASSVQGEQYF

j_call: TRBJ2-3
d_call: NA
cdr3_length: 14
clone_size: NA
v_call: TRBV6-4
cdr3_nt: TGTGCCAGCACCGAGGGGGGGGACACAGATACGCAGTATTTT
cdr3_aa: CASTEGGDTDTQYF

j_call: TRBJ2-2
d_call: NA
cdr3_length: 16
clone_size: NA
v_call: TRBV5-1
cdr3_nt: TGCGCCAGCAGCTTGGGACGGGGTATGAACACCGGGGAGCTGTTTTTT
cdr3_aa: CASSLGRGMNTGELFF

j_call: TRBJ1-4
d_call: TRBD1
cdr3_length: 16
clone_size: few
v_call: TRBV18
cdr3_nt: TGTGCCAGCTCACCATATATTGGACAGGAGAATGAAAAACTGTTTTTT
cdr3_aa: CASSPYIGQENEKLFF

j_call: TRBJ2-5
d_call: NA
cdr3_length: 16
clone_size: NA
v_call: TRBV7-9
cdr3_nt: TGTGCCAGCAGCTCTACACCGGGCAGTGCCTCGTGGGAGCAGTACTTC
cdr3_aa: CASSSTPGSASWEQYF

j_call: TRBJ2-7
d_call: TRBD1
cdr3_length: 13
clone_size: NA
v_call: TRBV29-1
cdr3_nt: TGCAGCGTTGGGTGGTCCAGGGGGAACGAGCAGTACTTC
cdr3_aa: CSVGWSRGNEQYF